This T cell receptor beta chain was sequenced in a study of shared clonotypes between healthy human individuals. Assay: immunoSEQ multiplex PCR; the TCRdb copy retains only in-frame clones and omits some. This sample has more than 1.2 million clones, with approximately 98.5% found just once. CDR1 and CDR2 (germline): ENHRY, SYGVKD. V was clipped by 6 bases and J by 0 bases, with 11 bases between them. The CDR3 is 14 residues long. This clone was picked up many times. This clonotype originated in a man between 25 and 39 years old in good health. The rearrangement uses TRBV10-3 and TRBJ1-1; a possible D gene is TRBD1 (5 bases). The sequenced sample consisted of naive CD4+ T cells sorted from blood. Specified subset: CD45RA+ positively selected. The CDR3 nucleotides are TGTGCCATCAGGACGGACATCCTGAACACTGAAGCTTTCTTT. Translation gives CAIRTDILNTEAFF.